Listed here is a single TCR beta chain. This sample stems from a study of T cell responses to AZD1222 COVID-19 vaccine. The CDR3 length is 14 residues. Looked up from germline, CDR1 is SGHNT and CDR2 is YYREEE (reference sequence). V lost 5 bases to trimming and J lost 3 bases, with 15 bases between them. This table comes from immunoSEQ multiplex PCR, and its TCRdb copy is limited to in-frame clones, with some not included. The sample records around 140,000 clones, over 75% being singletons. This chain links TRBV5-4 with TRBJ2-7; D not certain. Sample: peripheral blood, taken 28 days after the second dose of the MenACWY control vaccine. The clonotype originates from an adult who received the MenACWY meningococcal vaccine as a control. As DNA, the CDR3 is TGTGCCAGCAGTCAGTCCCAGAAAGACTACGAGCAGTACTTC. Its protein product is CASSQSQKDYEQYF.